The clone carrying this T cell receptor beta chain was seen a single time. Assay used: immunoSEQ multiplex PCR; TCRdb lists only in-frame clones, some missing. The table lists roughly 2.1 million clones, 85% to 95% of them singletons. Positive CCR7 selection of CD45RO-negative cells yielded the naive CD8 cells, and terminally differentiated effector memory CD45RA+ cells were excluded. Only Caucasian adults living in Nashville, Tennessee made up the donor group. The CDR3 is 14 residues long. Germline lookup yields CDR1 SEHNR and CDR2 FQNEAQ (reference sequence). The trim removed 4 bases at V and 1 base at J, leaving 3 bases unmatched. This sample was included in a study of shared clonotypes between healthy human individuals. Study background: The donor pool was made up of a couple of women and a few men aged 18 to 49.

This sequence joins TRBV7-9 and TRBJ2-5; 7 bases map to TRBD1. The specimen was naive CD8+ T cells from PBMCs. The receptor's source is a man aged 18 to 29 in good health. Some clones in this sample may be carry-over from other donors' samples. This CDR3 is CASSSTGRQETQYF. CDR3 bases: TGTGCCAGCAGCTCGACAGGGCGCCAAGAGACCCAGTACTTC.